This T cell receptor (beta chain) was found in a study of blood T cells in healthy people across ages. Germline-derived CDR1 and CDR2 are SQVTM and ANQGSEA. V lost 5 bases, J lost 7 bases, and 14 bases stayed unmatched. The CDR3 is made up of 16 amino acids. General study points: Unsorted PBMCs blocked a conclusive comparison of naive and antigen-experienced cells.

The sample holds a few counts of this clonotype. As yet, its antigen is unknown. PCR was performed a second time for roughly 7 to 12 cycles using a sample-barcoded 5' primer and a J-beta primer mix. Via MiXCR, TCRdb re-called the 5' RACE reads, giving one row per CDR3 protein. The data show 1.2 million to 1.5 million distinct CDR3 sequences, approximately 59% seen once. The TCR comes from a man aged 18 to 30 in good health. This chain links TRBV29-1 with TRBJ1-4, with 9 bases fitting TRBD1. The specimen was blood. CDR3 DNA sequence: TGCAGCGTTTCCGTGTCGACCGGGACAGGGTCTGAAAAACTGTTTTTT. Protein sequence: CSVSVSTGTGSEKLFF.